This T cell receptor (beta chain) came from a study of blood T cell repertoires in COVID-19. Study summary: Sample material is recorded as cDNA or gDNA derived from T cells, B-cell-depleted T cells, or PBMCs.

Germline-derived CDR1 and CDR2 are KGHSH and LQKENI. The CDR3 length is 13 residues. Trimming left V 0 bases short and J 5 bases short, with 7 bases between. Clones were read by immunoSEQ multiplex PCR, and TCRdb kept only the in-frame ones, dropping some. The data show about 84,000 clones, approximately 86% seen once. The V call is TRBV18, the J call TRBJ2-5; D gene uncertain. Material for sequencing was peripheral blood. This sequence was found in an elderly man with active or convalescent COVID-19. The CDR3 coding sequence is TGTGCCAGCTCACCACCGTCTAGTGAGACCCAGTACTTC. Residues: CASSPPSSETQYF.